Presented here are 18 T cell receptor beta chains from one specimen sequenced in a study of pediatric ulcerative colitis. This table comes from immunoSEQ multiplex PCR, and its TCRdb copy is limited to in-frame clones, with some not included. Of tens of thousands of clones detected, 77% appear once; the ten largest clones hold 5.2%. Sequencing was performed on blood. These receptors all stem from a boy aged 10-17 years with moderate ulcerative colitis.

Relative to its sample, this clone is medium-sized (0.01 to 0.1%). The chain couples TRBV2 to TRBJ1-5; the D gene is possibly TRBD1 (6 bases). Germline assignment: CDR1 SNHLY and CDR2 FYNNEI. Trimming took 8 bases from V and 5 from J, leaving 22 bases between them. CDR3 length: 16 amino acids. CDR3 coding DNA: TGTGCCAGCTTGGGTCTAAAAGGGGGACATGATCAGCCCCAGCATTTT. Amino acids: CASLGLKGGHDQPQHF.

V usage is TRBV18 and J usage is TRBJ2-7, with D uncertain. The germline V gene encodes CDR1 KGHSH and CDR2 LQKENI. Trimming stripped 3 bases from V and 0 bases from J, with 12 bases between. CDR3 length: 15 residues. CDR3 in amino acids: CASSPSGIPSYEQYF. In DNA, the CDR3 is TGTGCCAGCTCACCGTCTGGCATCCCCTCCTACGAGCAGTACTTC. Filled out from reference TRBV18 and TRBJ2-7, the complete variable domain reads NAGVMQNPRHLVRRRGQEARLRCSPMKGHSHVYWYRQLPEEGLKFMVYLQKENIIDESGMPKERFSAEFPKEGPSILRIQQVVRGDSAAYFCASSPSGIPSYEQYFGPGTRLTVT.

The gene calls are TRBV23-1 and TRBJ2-6; 9 positions match TRBD1. TRBV23-1 is sorted into the ORF group, with uncertain function. J lost 0 bases, V lost 2 bases, and 14 bases had no gene match. The CDR3 length is 21 residues. CDR3 sequence reads: CASSQPQDRDRESSGANVLTF. DNA of the CDR3: TGCGCCAGCAGTCAACCTCAAGACCGGGACAGGGAAAGCTCTGGGGCCAACGTCCTGACTTTC.

This clone was seen only once. V usage is TRBV6-5 and J usage is TRBJ2-1, with D perhaps matching TRBD1 (5 bases). V lost 0 bases, J lost 9 bases, and 15 bases lay in between. Germline V lookup: CDR1 MNHEY, CDR2 SVGAGI. The CDR3 totals 15 residues. The CDR3 sequence is CASSYSRRQGAEQFF. The CDR3 region has the DNA TGTGCCAGCAGTTACTCTCGCAGGCAAGGGGCTGAGCAGTTCTTC.

The gene calls are TRBV7-2 and TRBJ1-2; maybe TRBD1 (6 bases). V was shortened by 5 bases and J by 8 bases, with 9 bases between the two germline ends. CDR3 length equals 11 residues. Germline V CDR1 and CDR2: SGHTA, FQGNSA. DNA of the CDR3: TGTGCCAGCAGCCCAGGGGTAGGCTACACCTTC. Translating it yields CASSPGVGYTF.

The chain has TRBV5-1 and TRBJ1-1; D may be TRBD1 (5 bases). The ends were cut back, 4 bases at V and 6 bases at J, with 22 bases in the middle. CDR3 length: 16 residues. CDR1 SGHRS and CDR2 YFSETQ come from the germline V gene. The CDR3 here is CASSKEGTPGFAEAFF. CDR3 DNA: TGCGCCAGCAGCAAGGAGGGGACGCCAGGTTTCGCTGAAGCTTTCTTT.

The chain recombines TRBV6-1 with TRBJ2-1, with D possibly being TRBD1 or TRBD2 (6 bases each). The CDR3 has 13 amino acids. Germline CDR1 MNHNS, CDR2 SASEGT. Trimming stripped 7 bases from V and 8 bases from J, with 15 bases between. The CDR3 DNA sequence: TGTGCCAGCACTACGGGGGCCGGGTATGAGCAGTTCTTC. It is translated as CASTTGAGYEQFF.

The chain has TRBV25-1 and TRBJ2-1; 14 nucleotides align to TRBD2. Trimming removed 2 bases from V and 2 bases from J; junction bases left unmatched: 5. This CDR3 is 18 amino acids long. Germline V gives CDR1 MGHDK, CDR2 SYGVNS. The CDR3: CASSEGTSGSVTYNEQFF. CDR3 bases: TGTGCCAGCAGTGAAGGGACTAGCGGGAGTGTGACCTACAATGAGCAGTTCTTC.

The gene calls are TRBV27 and TRBJ2-7, with 7 bases identical to TRBD2. Germline CDR1 MNHEY, CDR2 SMNVEV (reference sequence). Trimming at V came to 4 bases and at J to 6 bases, leaving 15 bases not matched to a gene. This CDR3 spans 16 amino acids. CDR3 sequence: CASSYQPGLPPAEQYF. CDR3 bases: TGTGCCAGCAGTTATCAGCCGGGACTACCTCCAGCCGAGCAGTACTTC.

The genes are TRBV30 and TRBJ2-5; no firm D call. Deletions cut 3 bases from V and 4 bases from J, with 18 bases between. Per the germline V gene, CDR1 is GTSNPN and CDR2 is SVGIG (reference sequence). The CDR3 has 15 residues. CDR3 sequence reads: CAWRDVGQKGETQYF. The CDR3 DNA sequence: TGTGCCTGGAGGGATGTCGGGCAGAAAGGAGAGACCCAGTACTTC.

This chain uses TRBV5-1 with TRBJ2-2; D is unresolved. V dropped 2 bases and J dropped 1 base, with 6 bases sitting between them. The CDR3 runs to 14 residues. CDR1 is SGHRS and CDR2 is YFSETQ in the germline V gene. The CDR3 bases are TGCGCCAGCAGCTTTGGGTGGAACACCGGGGAGCTGTTTTTT. It codes for CASSFGWNTGELFF. Based on the CDR3 plus reference TRBV5-1 and TRBJ2-2, the full variable domain is KAGVTQTPRYLIKTRGQQVTLSCSPISGHRSVSWYQQTPGQGLQFLFEYFSETQRNKGNFPGRFSGRQFSNSRSEMNVSTLELGDSALYLCASSFGWNTGELFFGEGSRLTVL.

The chain couples TRBV10-1 to TRBJ2-2, with D possibly being TRBD1 (5 bases). Trimming removed 4 bases from V and 2 bases from J, with 11 bases in between. Looked up from germline, CDR1 is WNHNN and CDR2 is SYGVQD (reference sequence). The CDR3 contains 15 residues. The CDR3 sequence is CASSGGQRNTGELFF. Here the CDR3 DNA reads TGCGCCAGCAGTGGGGGCCAGAGAAACACCGGGGAGCTGTTTTTT.

The rearrangement links TRBV7-9 to TRBJ1-1; no definite D call. The germline gives CDR1 SEHNR, CDR2 FQNEAQ (reference sequence). The ends were cut back, 0 bases at V and 5 bases at J, with 4 bases in the middle. The CDR3 is 12 residues long. CDR3 nucleotide sequence: TGTGCCAGCAGCTTAGCGGGGACTGAAGCTTTCTTT. Its protein is CASSLAGTEAFF.

The J gene is TRBJ2-1, the V gene TRBV2; D remains unclear. V was shortened by 2 bases and J by 12 bases, with 14 bases between the two germline ends. This CDR3 is built from 13 residues. Looked up from germline, CDR1 is SNHLY and CDR2 is FYNNEI. The CDR3 loop is CASSELRTPGQFF. The CDR3 nucleotides are TGTGCCAGCAGTGAATTACGGACGCCGGGGCAGTTCTTC.

The chain carries TRBV7-3 and TRBJ2-1, with TRBD2 matching over 11 bases. CDR1 is SGHTA and CDR2 is FQGTGA in the germline V gene. The CDR3 has 15 residues. V shed 5 bases and J 7 bases; nucleotides not matched to a gene: 7. The CDR3 DNA follows: TGTGCCAGCAGCCCCGGACTAGCGGGTCCTAATGAGCAGTTCTTC. Translation gives CASSPGLAGPNEQFF.

This clone has more than one count but fewer than ten. The chain combines TRBV6-1 with TRBJ2-7; the match to TRBD1 covers 7 bases. In germline, CDR1 is MNHNS, CDR2 SASEGT. CDR3 size: 12 residues. The ends lost 7 bases at V and 4 bases at J; junction bases unmatched: 4. In nucleotides, the CDR3 is TGTGCCAGCACTACGGACAGGTACGAGCAGTACTTC. Translation: CASTTDRYEQYF.

This chain connects TRBV6-5 to TRBJ2-7, with TRBD2 as a possible D gene (6 bases). The germline gives CDR1 MNHEY, CDR2 SVGAGI. The CDR3 has 15 amino acids. The V end was cut by 6 bases, the J end by 4 bases, with 19 bases between. The CDR3 region is CASSLIVGSGYEQYF. As DNA, the CDR3 is TGTGCCAGCAGCCTCATCGTGGGCAGCGGGTACGAGCAGTACTTC.

This chain joins TRBV25-1 and TRBJ1-6; 7 bases fit TRBD1. The CDR3 consists of 12 residues. Trimming at V came to 8 bases and at J to 11 bases, leaving 6 bases not matched to a gene. Germline assignment: CDR1 MGHDK and CDR2 SYGVNS. CDR3 protein: CASRGTDPPLHF. CDR3 DNA sequence: TGTGCCAGCCGCGGGACAGATCCACCCCTCCACTTT.